The following is a TCR beta chain sequence with its context. Its cognate antigen has yet to be identified. No base quality values were provided; no much bigger clone lies one nucleotide off. CD8 naive samples were CD45RO-negative cells positively selected for CCR7, giving a CD45RA+CCR7+ population that excluded TemRA cells. Healthy HIV-negative adults with no recently reported acute infections or vaccinations were included as donors. Every donor was a Caucasian adult living in Nashville, Tennessee, USA. Blood was collected by leukapheresis, and PBMCs were isolated by Ficoll-Histopaque density gradient centrifugation and then cryopreserved in liquid nitrogen vapor phase. Analytical flow cytometry was used to check the purity and quantity of every magnetically sorted T cell population. Genomic DNA was isolated from every sorted fraction and measured by UV absorbance on a Nanodrop 2000c. The CDR3 runs 14 amino acids, cysteine and phenylalanine included. Solely the CDR3 DNA is kept, with 42 bases framed from the first base. CDR1 MGHRA and CDR2 YSYEKL are derived from the germline V gene. The V and J ends are trimmed by 0 bases and 6 bases, leaving 10 bases between them.

The source of the sample is a study of shared clonotypes between healthy human individuals (dated by TCRdb to 2018 to 2020). With respect to the entire study: A few men and a couple of women, aged 18 to 49 years, made up the cohort. For each donor, CD4 naive and CD4 memory were each given three plates, CD8 naive was given two plates, and CD8 memory was given one plate. Blood TCR repertoires of roughly five healthy adults were deeply sequenced to estimate repertoire size and the extent of clonotype sharing between individuals. To increase sequencing depth and limit assay-specific biases, TCR repertoire library preparation and sequencing were carried out by different laboratories using diverse techniques. Each donor's leukapheresis produced roughly between roughly 0.94 and 9.5 billion PBMCs.

Summary of the overall study and its limitations: Even with the large sequencing depth, rarefaction of the sorted-subset datasets indicated that sequencing was incomplete. Based on pairwise subsampling, the degree of clonotype sharing among donors was expected to be affected by sequencing depth. Sharing across a few donors was observed for approximately 5% of naive CD4, 3% to 3.5% of naive CD8, 2.3% of memory CD4, and roughly 0.4% of memory CD8 clonotypes. The small number of donors limited the genetic and exposure-history diversity represented. Naive subsets generally had larger estimated clonotype richness than memory subsets. Compared with non-shared clonotypes, clonotypes shared by all four sorted-subset donors had higher generation probabilities. Sampling was restricted to blood, and TCR repertoires in tissues likely differ from the TCR repertoires found in blood.

Using the deep immunoSEQ assay, multiplex PCR amplified TCR CDR3 regions from genomic DNA. For each cell subset, the extracted genomic DNA was distributed evenly across all wells of several immunoSEQ 96-well plates, and each plate served as one replicate. Each replicate PCR for sorted subsets received approximately 220 ng genomic DNA, equal to around 32,000 T cell genomes. Purified libraries were measured with a Qubit 3.0 fluorometer, size-checked on a Bioanalyzer 2100, and measured again with the KAPA Library Quantification kit. A separate single-read 150-cycle Illumina NextSeq 550 flow cell was used to sequence each immunoSEQ 96-well plate. The study's processing was this. Because the immunoSEQ output included only junctional sequences and no quality scores, the filtering could not be the same as the filtering used for full-length reads. Sequences were annotated with PyIR, a Python wrapper for IgBLAST v1.9, and V/J genes and CDR3 were assigned using IMGT germline references. Reads were removed for weak V/J assignments (E-value above 1e-6), missing CDR3, stop codons, out-of-frame junctions, or ambiguous translated residues. V3J clonotypes were defined by identical inferred V gene, J gene, and CDR3 amino acid sequence. To compute the percentage overlap between repertoires, the number of shared unique clonotypes was divided by the size of the smaller repertoire. RTK rarefaction, the Chao1 estimator, and Recon v2.1 estimates of unobserved clonotypes were used to assess repertoire richness. OLGA was used to compute generation probabilities for all TCRbeta clonotypes that the gDNA method yielded from a handful of donors. TCRdb stores this immuneACCESS table with in-frame sequences only. Part of the clones is absent; in the studies checked, under half of the shortfall reflects unresolved V genes, and no reason is known for the rest. That table gives V, J and clone size, and the DNA gave D and trimming. A total of about 2 million clones appear in this sample, about 95% of them only once. The leading ten clones occupy 0.85% to 1.2% of the sample.

Here the chain combines TRBV4-1 and TRBJ2-3; the D gene is perhaps TRBD1, on 6 matching bases. Material for sequencing was naive CD8+ T cells sorted from blood. Per the publication, the cell subset or site label means: CD45RA+CCR7+. This clonotype originated in a man younger than 35 in good health. The bases read TGCGCCAGCAGCCAAGAGGGACAATTTGATACGCAGTATTTT. This codes for CASSQEGQFDTQYF.